Listed here is a single TCR beta chain. Antigen unknown. Measured with immunoSEQ multiplex PCR; TCRdb has only the in-frame clones, and not every one. The sample holds about 140,000 clones, more than 85% seen once. The data originate from a study of T cell responses to AZD1222 COVID-19 vaccine. V dropped 1 base and J dropped 5 bases, with 2 bases sitting between them. The CDR3 loop spans 11 amino acids. Germline-derived CDR1 and CDR2 are MGHRA and YSYEKL. General study findings and limits: Donors, mostly white British, included more females; clonal diversity was possibly underestimated. An increase in Spike-specific TCR breadth and depth was observed after two AZD1222 doses. Just six people given AZD1222 tested seropositive at baseline. Researchers report vaccine-associated CD4 TCRs spanning spike, with dominance at 160-218 and 743-854.

Sample: peripheral blood, taken on day 0 of AZD1222 vaccination. The V and J genes are TRBV4-1 and TRBJ1-1; D call uncertain. The sequence was obtained from an adult in good health. The CDR3 is CASSQATEAFF. The CDR3 region has the DNA TGCGCCAGCAGCCAAGCTACTGAAGCTTTCTTT.